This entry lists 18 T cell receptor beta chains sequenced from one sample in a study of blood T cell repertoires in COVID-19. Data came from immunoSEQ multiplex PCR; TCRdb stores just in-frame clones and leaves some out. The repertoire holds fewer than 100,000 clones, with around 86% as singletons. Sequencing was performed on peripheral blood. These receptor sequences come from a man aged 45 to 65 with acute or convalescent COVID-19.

The CDR3 is CASSPGWSRVYGYTF. The CDR3 bases are TGTGCCAGCAGTCCAGGGTGGAGCAGAGTATATGGCTACACCTTC. The genes are TRBV14 and TRBJ1-2; perhaps TRBD1 as D (5 bases). The germline V gene has CDR1 SGHDN and CDR2 FVKESK. Trimming took off 6 bases at V and 5 bases at J, with 19 bases between the two ends. The CDR3 sequence is 15 residues long.

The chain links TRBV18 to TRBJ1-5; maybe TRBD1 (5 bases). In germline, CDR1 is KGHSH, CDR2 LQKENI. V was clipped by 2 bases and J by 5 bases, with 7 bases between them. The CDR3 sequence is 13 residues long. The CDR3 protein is CASSPTGDQPQHF. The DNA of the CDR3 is TGTGCCAGCTCACCAACAGGAGATCAGCCCCAGCATTTT.

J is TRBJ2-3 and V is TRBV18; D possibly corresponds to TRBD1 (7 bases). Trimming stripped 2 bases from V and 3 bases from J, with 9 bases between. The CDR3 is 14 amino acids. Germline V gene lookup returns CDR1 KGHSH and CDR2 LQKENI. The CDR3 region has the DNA TGTGCCAGCTCACCATCAGGGGGGACAGATACGCAGTATTTT. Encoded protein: CASSPSGGTDTQYF.

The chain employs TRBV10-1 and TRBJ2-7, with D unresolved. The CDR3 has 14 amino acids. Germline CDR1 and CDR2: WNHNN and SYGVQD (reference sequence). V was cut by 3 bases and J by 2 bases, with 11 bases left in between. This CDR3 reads CASSDTLGAYEQYF. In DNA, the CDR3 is TGCGCCAGCAGTGATACCCTTGGAGCCTACGAGCAGTACTTC.

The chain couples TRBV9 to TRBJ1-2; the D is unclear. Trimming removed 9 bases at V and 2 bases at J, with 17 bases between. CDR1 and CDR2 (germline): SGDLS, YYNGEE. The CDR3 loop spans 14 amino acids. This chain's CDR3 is CATAPGKFNYGYTF. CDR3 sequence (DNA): TGTGCCACGGCCCCAGGAAAATTCAACTATGGCTACACCTTC.

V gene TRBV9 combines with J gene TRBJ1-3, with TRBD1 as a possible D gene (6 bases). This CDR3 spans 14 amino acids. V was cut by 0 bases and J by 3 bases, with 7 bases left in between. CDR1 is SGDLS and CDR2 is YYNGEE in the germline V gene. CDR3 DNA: TGTGCCAGCAGCGTAGCAGGGGATGGAAACACCATATATTTT. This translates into CASSVAGDGNTIYF.

The CDR3 DNA follows: TGTGCCAGCAGCCCCTCACTAGCGGCGGGCACAGATACGCAGTATTTT. Its translation: CASSPSLAAGTDTQYF. The chain has TRBV3-1 (or the pseudogene TRBV3-2) and TRBJ2-3; 8 bases are a match to TRBD2. The germline gives CDR1 LGHDT, CDR2 YNNKEL (reference sequence). The CDR3 covers 16 residues. V lost 4 bases, J lost 1 base, and 7 bases stayed unmatched.

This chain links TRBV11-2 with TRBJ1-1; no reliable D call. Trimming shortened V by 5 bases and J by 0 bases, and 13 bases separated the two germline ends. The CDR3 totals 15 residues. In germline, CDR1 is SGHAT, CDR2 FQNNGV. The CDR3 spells CASSRRETLNTEAFF. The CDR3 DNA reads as TGTGCCAGCAGCCGGAGAGAAACATTGAACACTGAAGCTTTCTTT. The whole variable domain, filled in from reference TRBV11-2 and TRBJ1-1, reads EAGVAQSPRYKIIEKRQSVAFWCNPISGHATLYWYQQILGQGPKLLIQFQNNGVVDDSQLPKDRFSAERLKGVDSTLKIQPAKLEDSAVYLCASSRRETLNTEAFFGQGTRLTVV.

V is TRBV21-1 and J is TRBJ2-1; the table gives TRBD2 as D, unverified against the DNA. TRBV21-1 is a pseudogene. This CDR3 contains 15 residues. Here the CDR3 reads CASTQNKRQVGREFF. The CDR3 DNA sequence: TGTGCCAGCACCCAAAATAAGAGACAGGTTGGGAGGGAGTTCTTC.

Written as DNA, the CDR3 is TGTGCCAGTAGTATGCTGACTACCAATGAGCAGTTCTTC. Translation: CASSMLTTNEQFF. The chain employs TRBV19 and TRBJ2-1; perhaps TRBD2 as D (5 bases). V shed 3 bases and J shed 6 bases, with 9 bases lying between them. Germline V gene data show CDR1 as LNHDA and CDR2 as SQIVND (reference sequence). The CDR3 consists of 13 residues.

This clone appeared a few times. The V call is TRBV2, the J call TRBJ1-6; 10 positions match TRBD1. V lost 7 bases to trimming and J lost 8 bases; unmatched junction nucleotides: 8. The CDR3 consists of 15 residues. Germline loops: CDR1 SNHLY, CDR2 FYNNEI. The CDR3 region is CASILPGQGHSPLHF. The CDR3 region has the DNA TGTGCCAGCATCCTACCGGGACAGGGGCATTCACCCCTCCACTTT.

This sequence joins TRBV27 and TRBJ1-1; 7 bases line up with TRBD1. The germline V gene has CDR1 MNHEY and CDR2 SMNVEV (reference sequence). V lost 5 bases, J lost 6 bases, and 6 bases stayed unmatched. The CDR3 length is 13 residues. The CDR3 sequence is CASSRGQAPEAFF. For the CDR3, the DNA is TGTGCCAGCAGTCGCGGACAGGCCCCTGAAGCTTTCTTT.

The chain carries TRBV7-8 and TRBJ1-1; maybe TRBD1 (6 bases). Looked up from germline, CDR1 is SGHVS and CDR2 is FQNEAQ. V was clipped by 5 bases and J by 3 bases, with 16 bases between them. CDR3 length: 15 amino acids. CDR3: CASSAQQGLDTEAFF. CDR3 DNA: TGTGCCAGCAGCGCACAACAGGGTCTGGACACTGAAGCTTTCTTT.

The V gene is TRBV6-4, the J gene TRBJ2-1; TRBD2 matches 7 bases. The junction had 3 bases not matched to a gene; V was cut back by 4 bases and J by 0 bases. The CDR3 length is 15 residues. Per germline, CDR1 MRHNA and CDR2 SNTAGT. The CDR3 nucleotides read TGTGCCAGCAGTGTAAGCGGGAACTCCTACAATGAGCAGTTCTTC. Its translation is CASSVSGNSYNEQFF.

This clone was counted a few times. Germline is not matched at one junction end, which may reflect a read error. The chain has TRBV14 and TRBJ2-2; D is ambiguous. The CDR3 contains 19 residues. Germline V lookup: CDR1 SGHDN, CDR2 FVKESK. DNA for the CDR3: TGTGCCAGCAGCCAAGATCAGTTCGAGGATACGGCGAACGCCGGGGAGCTGTTTTTT. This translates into CASSQDQFEDTANAGELFF.

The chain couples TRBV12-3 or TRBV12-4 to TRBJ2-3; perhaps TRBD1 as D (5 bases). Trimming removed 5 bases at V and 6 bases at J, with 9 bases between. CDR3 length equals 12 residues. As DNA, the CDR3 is TGTGCCAGCAGTCCCAGGGCCGATACGCAGTATTTT. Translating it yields CASSPRADTQYF.

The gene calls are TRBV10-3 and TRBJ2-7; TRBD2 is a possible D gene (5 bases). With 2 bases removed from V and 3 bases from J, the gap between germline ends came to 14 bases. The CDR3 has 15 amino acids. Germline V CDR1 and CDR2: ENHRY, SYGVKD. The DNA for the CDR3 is TGTGCCATCAGTGAGGGGCGTCGGGGTTTCTACGAGCAGTACTTC. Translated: CAISEGRRGFYEQYF.

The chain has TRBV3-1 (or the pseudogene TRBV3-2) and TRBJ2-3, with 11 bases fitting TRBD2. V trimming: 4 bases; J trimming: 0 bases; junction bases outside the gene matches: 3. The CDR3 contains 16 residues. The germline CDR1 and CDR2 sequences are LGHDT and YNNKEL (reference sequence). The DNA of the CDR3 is TGTGCCAGCAGCCGCCGACTAGCGGGGAGCACAGATACGCAGTATTTT. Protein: CASSRRLAGSTDTQYF.